This entry lists 30 T cell receptor beta chains sequenced from one sample in a study of T cell clonotyping in hematopoietic cell transplantation. Profiling relied on immunoSEQ multiplex PCR, and the TCRdb table lists in-frame clones only, not all of them. The data show roughly 29,000 clones, roughly 70% seen once. Time point defined: recipient sample about 28 days before transplant, after cytoreduction. Here the sequenced sample was peripheral blood mononuclear cells, taken before stem cell transplant. The receptors come from a man in his fifties or sixties with myelodysplastic syndrome. Some clones in this sample may be carry-over from other donors' samples.

This chain connects TRBV30 to TRBJ2-7, with D maybe TRBD2 (6 bases). V lost 1 base and J 9 bases, leaving 13 bases between the germline ends. The CDR3 runs to 12 residues. Germline V gene data show CDR1 as GTSNPN and CDR2 as SVGIG (reference sequence). The DNA for the CDR3 is TGTGCCTGGAGTGATGTGGGGGGATGGCAGTACTTC. Translated, it gives CAWSDVGGWQYF. The entire variable domain, with the rest obtained from reference TRBV30 and TRBJ2-7, is as follows: SQTIHQWPATLVQPVGSPLSLECTVEGTSNPNLYWYRQAAGRGLQLLFYSVGIGQISSEVPQNLSASRPQDRQFILSSKKLLLSDSGFYLCAWSDVGGWQYFGPGTRLTVT.

The V call is TRBV10-3, the J call TRBJ2-3; 7 positions match TRBD2. The J segment lost 4 bases and the V segment lost 2 bases, leaving 6 bases of the junction unmatched. CDR1 is ENHRY and CDR2 is SYGVKD in the germline V gene. This CDR3 has 15 amino acids. The CDR3 coding sequence is TGTGCCATCAGTGAGGGGGAGGGAGTGGCAGATACGCAGTATTTT. Translating gives CAISEGEGVADTQYF.

The chain uses TRBV5-6 and TRBJ1-2, with 8 bases that match TRBD1. This CDR3 has 17 amino acids. Germline trimming cut 0 bases from V and 14 bases from J; bases unmatched to any gene: 21. Germline CDR1 SGHDT, CDR2 YYEEEE. The CDR3 sequence is CASSLAVAGGGSLLVTF. The CDR3 DNA reads TGTGCCAGCAGCTTGGCCGTGGCAGGGGGCGGTTCCCTGCTAGTAACCTTC.

This rearrangement joins TRBV7-6 to TRBJ1-1, with 7 positions matching TRBD1. V dropped 4 bases and J dropped 1; count of bases not matched to a gene: 6. Germline lookup yields CDR1 SGHVS and CDR2 FNYEAQ. This CDR3 spans 15 amino acids. CDR3 nucleotide sequence: TGTGCCAGCAGCTCCCCAGGGGGGAGGAACACTGAAGCTTTCTTT. Translation gives CASSSPGGRNTEAFF.

The V gene is TRBV4-3, the J gene TRBJ2-7; D is undetermined. The CDR3 totals 13 residues. Deletions cut 1 base from V and 2 bases from J, with 6 bases between. Germline V CDR1 and CDR2: LGHNA, YSLEER. This CDR3 is CASSQVHAYEQYF. CDR3 coding DNA: TGCGCCAGCAGCCAAGTACACGCCTACGAGCAGTACTTC.

The rearrangement links TRBV6-5 to TRBJ2-2; no definite D call. There are 16 residues in the CDR3. V was trimmed by 4 bases and J by 4 bases, leaving 16 bases between them. Germline V gene data show CDR1 as MNHEY and CDR2 as SVGAGI. Here the CDR3 DNA reads TGTGCCAGCAGTTTAGTACACCATAGAGCCACCGGGGAGCTGTTTTTT. This sequence encodes CASSLVHHRATGELFF.

This clone was counted a few times. The chain combines TRBV7-8 with TRBJ2-3; 8 bases fit TRBD2. Trimming took 0 bases from V and 9 from J; bases not matched to a gene: 17. The germline V gene has CDR1 SGHVS and CDR2 FQNEAQ. The CDR3 runs to 18 residues. CDR3 in amino acids: CASSLARRLAGRSATQYF. Here the CDR3 DNA reads TGTGCCAGCAGCTTAGCACGTCGGCTAGCGGGCCGGTCCGCCACGCAGTATTTT. Supplemented by reference TRBV7-8 and TRBJ2-3, the full variable domain reads GAGVSQSPRYKVAKRGQDVALRCDPISGHVSLFWYQQALGQGPEFLTYFQNEAQLDKSGLPSDRFFAERPEGSVSTLKIQRTQQEDSAVYLCASSLARRLAGRSATQYFGPGTRLTVL.

The chain combines TRBV29-1 with TRBJ2-7, with 7 bases aligning to TRBD1. V shed 0 bases and J 1 base; nucleotides not matched to a gene: 3. CDR1 SQVTM and CDR2 ANQGSEA come from the germline V gene. The length of the CDR3 is 14 residues. CDR3 sequence: CSVEDNRGSYEQYF. CDR3 in DNA: TGCAGCGTTGAAGATAACAGGGGTTCCTACGAGCAGTACTTC.

The V call is TRBV11-3, the J call TRBJ2-3; TRBD2 is a possible D gene (7 bases). Germline lookup yields CDR1 SGHNT and CDR2 YENEEA. Trimming cost V 5 bases and J 3 bases, with 18 bases left between them. CDR3 length: 16 residues. The CDR3 loop is CASSPGRGLPTDTQYF. In nucleotides, the CDR3 is TGTGCCAGCAGCCCGGGGCGGGGGCTACCGACAGATACGCAGTATTTT.

The chain uses TRBV28 and TRBJ2-2, with D possibly matching TRBD1 (6 bases). Trimming left V 4 bases short and J 5 bases short, with 14 bases between. The CDR3 has 15 residues. Germline CDR1 is MDHEN and CDR2 is SYDVKM. CDR3 amino acids: CASSSGALRTGELFF. The CDR3 region has the DNA TGTGCCAGCAGTTCAGGGGCCTTAAGGACCGGGGAGCTGTTTTTT.

CDR3 protein: CSVGGRLSENTEAFF. CDR3 coding DNA: TGCAGCGTTGGGGGGAGGTTATCAGAGAACACTGAAGCTTTCTTT. The chain joins TRBV29-1 to TRBJ1-1; possibly TRBD1 for D (5 bases). The CDR3 extends over 15 amino acids. The germline gives CDR1 SQVTM, CDR2 ANQGSEA. V dropped 4 bases and J dropped 1 base, with 16 bases sitting between them.

This rearrangement joins TRBV6-6 to TRBJ1-3, with D uncertain. The CDR3 length is 14 residues. Trimming pared 7 bases from V and 4 bases from J, leaving 14 bases between. Per the germline V gene, CDR1 is MNHNY and CDR2 is SVGAGI (reference sequence). The CDR3 loop reads CASTERQPGNTIYF. In DNA form, the CDR3 reads TGTGCCAGCACCGAAAGACAACCCGGAAACACCATATATTTT.

V usage is TRBV6-1 and J usage is TRBJ1-2; TRBD1 is a possible D gene (6 bases). This CDR3 is built from 13 residues. Germline V gene data show CDR1 as MNHNS and CDR2 as SASEGT. Trimming cost V 7 bases and J 4 bases, with 13 bases left between them. CDR3 in DNA: TGTGCCAGCAATTCAGGGGATGGCTATGGCTACACCTTC. It yields the protein CASNSGDGYGYTF.

The chain has TRBV7-8 and TRBJ1-4, with 10 bases aligning to TRBD1. In germline, CDR1 is SGHVS, CDR2 FQNEAQ. This CDR3 region has 16 residues. The ends lost 5 bases at V and 3 bases at J; junction bases unmatched: 6. CDR3 coding DNA: TGTGCCAGCAGCCCTGCCGGGACAGGGGCTAATGAAAAACTGTTTTTT. Protein sequence: CASSPAGTGANEKLFF.

The chain recombines TRBV30 with TRBJ1-2; no firm D call. Trimming shortened V by 1 base and J by 4 bases, and 10 bases separated the two germline ends. The germline CDR1 and CDR2 sequences are GTSNPN and SVGIG (reference sequence). The CDR3 runs to 13 residues. CDR3 amino acids: CAWSAAPGYGYTF. CDR3 coding DNA: TGTGCCTGGAGTGCTGCCCCGGGCTATGGCTACACCTTC.

The V and J genes are TRBV9 and TRBJ2-7, with D uncertain. The CDR3 is 13 amino acids. V lost 0 bases and J lost 2, with 6 bases in between. Germline CDR1 reads SGDLS; CDR2 reads YYNGEE. The CDR3 nucleotides are TGTGCCAGCAGCGTAGAATCTACCTACGAGCAGTACTTC. Encoded protein: CASSVESTYEQYF.

Written as DNA, the CDR3 is TGTGCCAGCCAGAGAGGTACTGGAAACACCATATATTTT. This sequence encodes CASQRGTGNTIYF. The chain recombines TRBV30 with TRBJ1-3; D unresolved. The CDR3 runs to 13 residues. The germline V gene has CDR1 GTSNPN and CDR2 SVGIG (reference sequence). V lost 8 bases and J 2 bases, leaving 13 bases between the germline ends. Full variable domain (rest looked up from reference TRBV30 and TRBJ1-3): SQTIHQWPATLVQPVGSPLSLECTVEGTSNPNLYWYRQAAGRGLQLLFYSVGIGQISSEVPQNLSASRPQDRQFILSSKKLLLSDSGFYLCASQRGTGNTIYFGEGSWLTVV.

The gene calls are TRBV4-2 and TRBJ2-1, with no clear D. Trimming took off 2 bases at V and 4 bases at J, with 9 bases between the two ends. The CDR3 length is 14 residues. Per the germline V gene, CDR1 is LGHNA and CDR2 is YNFKEQ. The CDR3 protein is CASSQSWIYNEQFF. CDR3 nucleotide sequence: TGTGCCAGCAGCCAATCATGGATTTACAATGAGCAGTTCTTC.

The chain combines TRBV7-2 with TRBJ1-2, with D tentatively TRBD1 (6 bases). There are 13 residues in the CDR3. Germline assignment: CDR1 SGHTA and CDR2 FQGNSA. The germline V and J ends were trimmed by 3 bases and 10 bases, with 15 bases remaining between them. In DNA, the CDR3 is TGTGCCAGCAGCTTCAAGGGGGATAGTGACTACACCTTC. Its protein is CASSFKGDSDYTF.

This rearrangement joins TRBV30 to TRBJ1-2; 9 bases map to TRBD1. With V trimmed by 3 bases and J by 8 bases, 16 bases remained unmatched. This CDR3 spans 16 amino acids. Germline CDR1 reads GTSNPN; CDR2 reads SVGIG (reference sequence). In DNA form, the CDR3 reads TGTGCCTGGAGCGTGGGACAGGGCCCCAACCAAGGCGGCTACACCTTC. Translating it yields CAWSVGQGPNQGGYTF.

This clone was counted between two and nine times. V usage is TRBV28 and J usage is TRBJ2-5; 7 nucleotides match TRBD2. The CDR3 spans 13 residues. The trim removed 8 bases at V and 5 bases at J, leaving 8 bases unmatched. Germline loops: CDR1 MDHEN, CDR2 SYDVKM. CDR3 sequence reads: CASLGWEGETQYF. The CDR3 DNA follows: TGTGCCAGCTTGGGTTGGGAGGGGGAGACCCAGTACTTC.

The rearrangement uses TRBV28 and TRBJ1-2, with D uncertain. The germline V gene has CDR1 MDHEN and CDR2 SYDVKM. The CDR3 has 14 residues. The ends were cut back, 6 bases at V and 0 bases at J, with 11 bases in the middle. The CDR3 loop reads CASSESKSNYGYTF. The CDR3 DNA is TGTGCCAGCAGCGAGTCAAAATCTAACTATGGCTACACCTTC.

This clone showed up just a few times. The CDR3 sequence: CASSVGQGARTEAFF. The CDR3 DNA follows: TGTGCCAGCAGCGTGGGACAGGGGGCAAGAACTGAAGCTTTCTTT. The rearrangement links TRBV9 to TRBJ1-1, with 12 nucleotides matching TRBD1. V shed 2 bases and J 5 bases; nucleotides not matched to a gene: 4. The CDR3 spans 15 residues. Germline V lookup: CDR1 SGDLS, CDR2 YYNGEE. The full variable domain, in which reference TRBV9 and TRBJ1-1 provide the parts outside the CDR3, is DSGVTQTPKHLITATGQRVTLRCSPRSGDLSVYWYQQSLDQGLQFLIQYYNGEERAKGNILERFSAQQFPDLHSELNLSSLELGDSALYFCASSVGQGARTEAFFGQGTRLTVV.

CDR3 in amino acids: CASSEARGGSDEKLFF. The CDR3 DNA is TGTGCCAGCAGTGAAGCGCGTGGGGGAAGTGATGAAAAACTGTTTTTT. The chain carries TRBV2 and TRBJ1-4; D may be TRBD1 (5 bases). The CDR3 runs 16 residues. CDR1 is SNHLY, CDR2 FYNNEI, per germline. V dropped 0 bases and J dropped 6 bases, with 14 bases sitting between them.

This clone was counted only a few times. V gene TRBV28 combines with J gene TRBJ1-5; TRBD1 matches at 8 bases. Germline values: CDR1 MDHEN, CDR2 SYDVKM. Unmatched junction bases numbered 3, after V lost 3 bases and J lost 5 bases. This CDR3 spans 14 amino acids. The CDR3 region is CASSLETGDQPQHF. The CDR3 DNA reads as TGTGCCAGCAGTTTGGAGACAGGGGATCAGCCCCAGCATTTT.

A single count supports this clone. J is TRBJ2-5 and V is TRBV20-1; no firm D call. The CDR3 is 11 residues long. Per germline, CDR1 DFQATT and CDR2 SNEGSKA (reference sequence). V lost 2 bases to trimming and J lost 5 bases, with 6 bases between them. As DNA, the CDR3 is TGCAGTGCTAGATTAGGGGAGACCCAGTACTTC. This translates into CSARLGETQYF.

V usage is TRBV29-1 and J usage is TRBJ2-5; TRBD2 might be the D (8 bases). V was shortened by 4 bases and J by 5 bases, with 20 bases between the two germline ends. The germline V gene has CDR1 SQVTM and CDR2 ANQGSEA. This CDR3 region has 15 residues. CDR3 bases: TGCAGCGTTGCGGGAGGGGGCGGAGTGGCTGAGACCCAGTACTTC. This gives the protein CSVAGGGGVAETQYF.

The genes are TRBV6-5 and TRBJ2-3; 7 nucleotides align to TRBD1. The ends lost 4 bases at V and 2 bases at J; junction bases unmatched: 9. Germline-derived CDR1 and CDR2 are MNHEY and SVGAGI. CDR3 size: 16 residues. CDR3 in amino acids: CASSLLRQGPTDTQYF. Here the CDR3 DNA reads TGTGCCAGCAGTTTACTACGACAGGGACCCACAGATACGCAGTATTTT.

Only a few counts were recorded for this clone. J is TRBJ2-7 and V is TRBV30; D not resolved. Germline lookup yields CDR1 GTSNPN and CDR2 SVGIG (reference sequence). The CDR3 length is 11 residues. The V gene lost 3 bases and the J gene lost 5 bases, with 8 bases spanning the gap. The CDR3 reads CAWSAVHEQYF. Here the CDR3 DNA reads TGTGCCTGGAGCGCAGTCCACGAGCAGTACTTC.

The rearrangement joins TRBV5-4 to TRBJ2-2; the D is unclear. This CDR3 is 13 amino acids long. CDR1 and CDR2 from the germline V gene are SGHNT and YYREEE (reference sequence). Trimming cost V 4 bases and J 6 bases, with 10 bases left between them. CDR3 DNA: TGTGCCAGCAGCCTCTCGGGTCCCGGGGAGCTGTTTTTT. Protein product: CASSLSGPGELFF.